This T cell receptor beta chain was captured in a study of blood T cell repertoires in COVID-19 (dated by TCRdb to the early 2020s). Background on the whole study: Samples from collaborators originated in the United States, Italy and Spain and spanned both the acute and convalescent phases of COVID-19. Nearly every sample came with metadata listing a de-identified subject ID, COVID-19 status, age in years and sex. Subjects who had been exposed to COVID-19, were actively infected with it, or had recovered from it provided the deeply sampled blood TCRbeta repertoires that made up the dataset. The samples were drawn from the first 160 participants of the ongoing ImmuneRACE study and from 950 to 1,500 subjects provided by 6 global collaborators. The prospective study material was composed of cDNA or gDNA derived from T cells, B-cell-depleted T cells, or PBMCs. The repertoires were released in a freely available public database intended as a resource for research on the immune response to SARS-CoV-2. Where available, HLA class I and class II types were taken from metadata supplied by the sample provider and were not determined by assay-based typing. Broad study findings and their caveats: Clinical and demographic metadata were provided uncurated, with the amount varying by source and participant.

TCRbeta CDR3 regions were amplified from genomic DNA by means of the immunoSEQ Assay, a bias-controlled multiplex PCR. The authors' analysis ran thus. Within the assay, amplification of reference gene primers was used to estimate how many nucleated cells each sample contained. To quantify the absolute abundance of each unique TCRbeta CDR3 rearrangement, sequence reads were collapsed and filtered. For each sample, productive Simpson clonality was calculated as the square root of Simpson's diversity index across productive rearrangements. In TCRdb, the immuneACCESS table is reduced to in-frame sequences with V and J assigned. These tables do not hold every clone; where another copy was compared, an unresolved V gene accounts for under half, and the others remain unexplained. V and J calls plus clone size are reproduced from that table; the DNA served to infer D and trimming. Recorded for this sample are roughly 130,000 clones; about 92% of them occurred a single time. In total, the top ten clones hold 3% to 4% of the sample.

Whole blood was collected in K2EDTA tubes by collaborating institutions according to the institutions' own protocols. Collaborator samples were shipped for TCRbeta analysis as frozen whole blood, isolated PBMCs, or DNA extracted from either sample type. In regard to this clone: Its binding antigen is unknown. No clone much larger than this one lies a single base away; base qualities are absent.

Deletion took 7 bases off V and 1 base off J, with a span of 8 bases between the germline ends. For CDR1 and CDR2, the germline V gene lists SNHLY and FYNNEI. CDR3 length: 14 amino acids, cysteine to phenylalanine. The only DNA kept is the CDR3, 42 bases in frame from the first base. The V and J segments used are TRBV2 and TRBJ2-6; a tentative D call is TRBD1 (5 bases match). Sequencing used peripheral blood. The sequence derives from a man in his fifties or sixties with active COVID-19. The DNA sequence reads TGTGCCAGCACGCAGGGATCTGGGGCCAACGTCCTGACTTTC. This sequence encodes CASTQGSGANVLTF.